Shown below are 13 T cell receptor beta chains from a single sample sequenced in a study of Ad26.COV2.S vaccination and SARS-CoV-2 variants. Using immunoSEQ multiplex PCR, the repertoire was profiled, and TCRdb retains in-frame clones only, with some absent. The sample consists of around 450,000 clones, about nine tenths of them appearing once. Treatment in this sample: roughly 19 received Ad26.COV2.S at low or high dose, single or two shots; 5 received placebo; per-sample allocation not given. At day 63 after the first vaccine or placebo injection, samples were drawn. The sample consisted of peripheral blood, taken in a trial of Ad26.COV2.S vaccine versus placebo. The source is a person between 18 and 65 years old who received the Ad26.COV2.S COVID-19 vaccine or a placebo.

This clone was counted once. The V gene is TRBV6-5, the J gene TRBJ1-6; 7 bases are a match to TRBD1. After removal of 4 bases from V and 9 bases from J, the junction contained 3 bases not matched to a gene. The CDR3 loop spans 13 amino acids. From germline, CDR1 is MNHEY and CDR2 SVGAGI. The CDR3 reads CASSSQGTSPLHF. The CDR3 bases are TGTGCCAGCAGTTCACAGGGGACTTCACCCCTCCACTTT.

The V gene is TRBV6-5, the J gene TRBJ2-7; TRBD2 aligns across 9 bases. Losses at the gene ends were 6 bases for V and 4 bases for J; bases not matched to a gene: 4. This CDR3 is 13 amino acids long. Germline values: CDR1 MNHEY, CDR2 SVGAGI. This chain's CDR3 is CASREGLAYEQYF. CDR3 DNA: TGTGCCAGCAGAGAGGGACTAGCATACGAGCAGTACTTC.

This clone was seen a single time. The rearrangement uses TRBV7-2 and TRBJ1-5, with 7 bases aligning to TRBD1. The CDR3 sequence is 15 residues long. Germline loops: CDR1 SGHTA, CDR2 FQGNSA. J was trimmed by 5 bases and V by 5 bases; bases with no gene match: 9. The CDR3 nucleotides read TGTGCCAGCAGCCCATGGGACAGCCGTGATCAGCCCCAGCATTTT. This gives the protein CASSPWDSRDQPQHF.

In this sample, this clone turned up a few times. The chain recombines TRBV28 with TRBJ1-2; D is ambiguous. Germline V gene lookup returns CDR1 MDHEN and CDR2 SYDVKM. The V end was cut by 2 bases, the J end by 6 bases, with 7 bases between. The CDR3 covers 12 residues. DNA for the CDR3: TGTGCCAGCAGTTTAGGAGGGAATGGCTACACCTTC. Protein product: CASSLGGNGYTF.

V and J are TRBV27 and TRBJ2-3, with a weak D call TRBD2 (6 bases). The CDR3 is 14 residues long. Germline V lookup: CDR1 MNHEY, CDR2 SMNVEV (reference sequence). Trimming cost V 3 bases and J 4 bases, with 11 bases left between them. CDR3 amino acids: CASSFETSADTQYF. The CDR3 DNA reads as TGTGCCAGCAGTTTCGAGACTAGTGCAGATACGCAGTATTTT.

This clone was counted once. The chain couples TRBV24-1 to TRBJ2-1; no firm D call. Looked up from germline, CDR1 is KGHDR and CDR2 is SFDVKD. Trimming took 4 bases from V and 9 from J, leaving 12 bases between them. The CDR3 is made up of 13 amino acids. The chain's CDR3 is CATSDPILGEQFF. DNA for the CDR3: TGTGCCACCAGTGACCCGATCCTTGGTGAGCAGTTCTTC.

The rearrangement links TRBV5-5 to TRBJ1-5, with a weak D call TRBD1 (6 bases). This CDR3 has 16 amino acids. Germline assignment: CDR1 SGHKS and CDR2 YYEKEE (reference sequence). Trimming took 4 bases from V and 3 from J, leaving 17 bases between them. The chain's CDR3 is CASSRGGPSFNQPQHF. The DNA for the CDR3 is TGTGCCAGCAGCCGCGGGGGGCCCTCCTTCAATCAGCCCCAGCATTTT. The entire variable domain, with the rest obtained from reference TRBV5-5 and TRBJ1-5, is as follows: DAGVTQSPTHLIKTRGQQVTLRCSPISGHKSVSWYQQVLGQGPQFIFQYYEKEERGRGNFPDRFSARQFPNYSSELNVNALLLGDSALYLCASSRGGPSFNQPQHFGDGTRLSIL.

This clone was seen a handful of times. The genes are TRBV9 and TRBJ1-6; TRBD1 is a possible D gene (5 bases). V shed 0 bases and J shed 7 bases, with 5 bases lying between them. CDR3 length equals 13 residues. In germline, CDR1 is SGDLS, CDR2 YYNGEE. The CDR3 DNA reads TGTGCCAGCAGCGTAGCAGGGAATTCACCCCTCCACTTT. Residues: CASSVAGNSPLHF.

The V and J genes are TRBV7-6 and TRBJ2-1, with 8 bases aligning to TRBD2. CDR1 is SGHVS, CDR2 FNYEAQ, per germline. Trimming at V came to 1 base and at J to 8 bases, leaving 10 bases not matched to a gene. The CDR3 runs to 16 residues. The CDR3 DNA reads as TGTGCCAGCAGCTTAGGGACTAGCCTAAAATCCGATGAGCAGTTCTTC. It encodes CASSLGTSLKSDEQFF.

V gene TRBV6-6 combines with J gene TRBJ2-7; 8 nucleotides line up with TRBD2. The CDR3 covers 16 residues. CDR1 and CDR2 from the germline V gene are MNHNY and SVGAGI (reference sequence). Trimming took 5 bases from V and 2 from J; bases not matched to a gene: 11. CDR3 bases: TGTGCCAGCAGTCCATTCTCGGGAGGGGTTACCTACGAGCAGTACTTC. Amino acids: CASSPFSGGVTYEQYF.

This clone was found once. This chain links TRBV29-1 with TRBJ2-1; 12 nucleotides match TRBD2. This CDR3 has 13 amino acids. Germline V gene sequence: CDR1 SQVTM, CDR2 ANQGSEA. Germline trimming cut 4 bases from V and 9 bases from J; bases unmatched to any gene: 4. CDR3 bases: TGCAGCGTTGGGACTAGCGGGAACGGTGAGCAGTTCTTC. Its translation: CSVGTSGNGEQFF.

This chain connects TRBV18 to TRBJ2-1; the D gene could be TRBD1 or TRBD2 (6 bases each). Trimming shortened V by 9 bases and J by 7 bases, and 13 bases separated the two germline ends. The CDR3 contains 12 residues. Germline V gene lookup returns CDR1 KGHSH and CDR2 LQKENI. As DNA, the CDR3 is TGTGCCAGTTCGGAAGGGGGGAATGAGCAGTTCTTC. As protein: CASSEGGNEQFF.

V gene TRBV7-9 combines with J gene TRBJ2-6; 9 positions agree with TRBD2. The CDR3 has 18 amino acids. After removal of 5 bases from V and 0 bases from J, the junction contained 8 bases not matched to a gene. Germline CDR1 is SEHNR and CDR2 is FQNEAQ (reference sequence). The CDR3 DNA reads TGTGCCAGCAGCCTCCTGACTAGCGGAACCTCTGGGGCCAACGTCCTGACTTTC. Translated, it gives CASSLLTSGTSGANVLTF. Full variable domain (outside the CDR3, taken from reference TRBV7-9 and TRBJ2-6): DTGVSQNPRHKITKRGQNVTFRCDPISEHNRLYWYRQTLGQGPEFLTYFQNEAQLEKSRLLSDRFSAERPKGSFSTLEIQRTEQGDSAMYLCASSLLTSGTSGANVLTFGAGSRLTVL.